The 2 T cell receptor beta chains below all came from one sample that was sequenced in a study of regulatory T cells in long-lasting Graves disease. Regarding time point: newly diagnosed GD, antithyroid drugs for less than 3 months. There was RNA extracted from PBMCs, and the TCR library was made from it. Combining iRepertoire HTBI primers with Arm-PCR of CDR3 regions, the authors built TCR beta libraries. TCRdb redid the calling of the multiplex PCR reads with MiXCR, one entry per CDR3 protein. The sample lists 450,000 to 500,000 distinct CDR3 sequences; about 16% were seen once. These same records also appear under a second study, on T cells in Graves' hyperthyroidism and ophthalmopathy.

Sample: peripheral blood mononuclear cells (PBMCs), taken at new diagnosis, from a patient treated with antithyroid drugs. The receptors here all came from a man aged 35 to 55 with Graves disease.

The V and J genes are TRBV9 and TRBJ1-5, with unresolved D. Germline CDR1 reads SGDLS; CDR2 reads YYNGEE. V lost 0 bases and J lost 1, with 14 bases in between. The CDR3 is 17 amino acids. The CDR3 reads CASSVATRGSSNQPQHF. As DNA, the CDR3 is TGTGCCAGCAGCGTAGCTACGCGAGGGAGCAGCAATCAGCCCCAGCATTTT. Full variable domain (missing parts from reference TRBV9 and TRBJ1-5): DSGVTQTPKHLITATGQRVTLRCSPRSGDLSVYWYQQSLDQGLQFLIQYYNGEERAKGNILERFSAQQFPDLHSELNLSSLELGDSALYFCASSVATRGSSNQPQHFGDGTRLSIL.

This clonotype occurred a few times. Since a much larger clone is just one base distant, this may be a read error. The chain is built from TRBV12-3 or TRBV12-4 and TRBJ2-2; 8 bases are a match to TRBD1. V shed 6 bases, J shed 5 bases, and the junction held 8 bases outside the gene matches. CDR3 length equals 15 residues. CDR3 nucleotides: TGTGCCAGCAGCGAATTTACAGGGGGTACCGGGGAGCTGTTTTTT. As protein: CASSEFTGGTGELFF.